Listed below are T cell receptor beta chains from one sample, sequenced in a study of CD8 T cells in ankylosing spondylitis. MiXCR was run by TCRdb on the 5' RACE reads, yielding one entry per CDR3 protein. The sample carries fewer than 750,000 distinct CDR3 sequences, 15% to 20% recorded once. Sequenced material: blood, either unsorted or a sorted T cell fraction (not recorded which). The receptors shown here come from a male donor with ankylosing spondylitis. Both conserved end residues are part of each CDR3. Fields, in order: D gene, clone size, V gene, J gene, CDR3 protein, CDR3 DNA. The D gene is left open where the match is weak. Expanded clones get a size class; other rows say once, few or many, or leave the size out.

d_gene: .; abundance: .; v_gene: TRBV2; j_gene: TRBJ2-7; CDR3aa: CASSDGGQPTRGNYEQYF; CDR3nt: TGTGCCAGCAGTGATGGGGGACAGCCGACTAGGGGGAACTACGAGCAGTACTTC
d_gene: TRBD2; abundance: .; v_gene: TRBV7-8; j_gene: TRBJ2-1; CDR3aa: CASSLETERELSDEQFF; CDR3nt: TGTGCCAGCAGCTTAGAAACCGAGCGGGAGCTTTCGGATGAGCAGTTCTTC
d_gene: TRBD2; abundance: .; v_gene: TRBV20-1; j_gene: TRBJ2-3; CDR3aa: CCAAGASGTHTDTQYF; CDR3nt: TGCTGTGCTGCCGGGGCTAGCGGGACCCACACAGATACGCAGTATTTT
d_gene: .; abundance: few; v_gene: TRBV21-1; j_gene: TRBJ2-3; CDR3aa: CASSKMHPLAWPDTQYF; CDR3nt: TGTGCCAGCAGCAAAATGCATCCTCTAGCCTGGCCAGATACGCAGTATTTT
d_gene: .; abundance: .; v_gene: TRBV5-1; j_gene: TRBJ2-7; CDR3aa: CASSLVRGLVGVEQYF; CDR3nt: TGCGCCAGCAGCTTGGTTAGAGGCCTGGTAGGGGTCGAGCAGTACTTC
d_gene: TRBD1; abundance: .; v_gene: TRBV6-1; j_gene: TRBJ1-4; CDR3aa: CASMSGTGDEKLFF; CDR3nt: TGTGCCAGCATGTCCGGGACAGGGGATGAAAAACTGTTTTTT
d_gene: .; abundance: few; v_gene: TRBV6-1; j_gene: TRBJ1-5; CDR3aa: CASSEAGANQPQHF; CDR3nt: TGTGCCAGCAGTGAAGCGGGGGCCAATCAGCCCCAGCATTTT
d_gene: .; abundance: .; v_gene: TRBV3-1; j_gene: TRBJ2-7; CDR3aa: CASSQVEAGLTYEQYF; CDR3nt: TGTGCCAGCAGCCAAGTTGAGGCGGGGTTAACCTACGAGCAGTACTTC
d_gene: .; abundance: few; v_gene: TRBV7-2; j_gene: TRBJ1-1; CDR3aa: CASSSGSRSLSQAFF; CDR3nt: TGTGCCAGCAGCTCGGGGTCCAGGAGTCTTTCCCAAGCTTTCTTT
d_gene: TRBD1; abundance: few; v_gene: TRBV11-2; j_gene: TRBJ1-5; CDR3aa: CASSSDLTGQGAKQPQHF; CDR3nt: TGTGCCAGCAGCTCCGATCTAACAGGACAGGGGGCAAAACAGCCCCAGCATTTT
d_gene: .; abundance: many; v_gene: TRBV7-8; j_gene: TRBJ2-5; CDR3aa: CASSLLVQGGQETQYF; CDR3nt: TGTGCCAGCAGCTTACTTGTACAGGGTGGGCAAGAGACCCAGTACTTC
d_gene: TRBD2; abundance: .; v_gene: TRBV7-3; j_gene: TRBJ2-1; CDR3aa: CASSPGTSQREQFF; CDR3nt: TGTGCCAGCAGCCCGGGGACTAGCCAACGGGAGCAGTTCTTC
d_gene: TRBD2; abundance: .; v_gene: TRBV7-8; j_gene: TRBJ2-3; CDR3aa: CASSPWTSSSTDTQYF; CDR3nt: TGTGCCAGCAGCCCCTGGACTAGCTCTAGCACAGATACGCAGTATTTT
d_gene: .; abundance: many; v_gene: TRBV29-1; j_gene: TRBJ2-3; CDR3aa: CSVLLSDTQYF; CDR3nt: TGCAGCGTCTTATTATCAGATACGCAGTATTTT
d_gene: TRBD1; abundance: .; v_gene: TRBV2; j_gene: TRBJ2-2; CDR3aa: CASRGQGGRTGELFF; CDR3nt: TGTGCCAGCAGGGGACAGGGTGGACGGACCGGGGAGCTGTTTTTT
d_gene: .; abundance: few; v_gene: TRBV10-3; j_gene: TRBJ1-4; CDR3aa: CAISESSRDGEKLFF; CDR3nt: TGTGCCATCAGTGAGTCGTCGAGGGATGGCGAAAAACTGTTTTTT
d_gene: TRBD2; abundance: .; v_gene: TRBV5-1; j_gene: TRBJ2-7; CDR3aa: CASSGRRETGEQYF; CDR3nt: TGCGCCAGCAGCGGCCGGCGGGAGACGGGTGAGCAGTACTTC
d_gene: .; abundance: .; v_gene: TRBV12-3/TRBV12-4; j_gene: TRBJ2-3; CDR3aa: CASGPQYF; CDR3nt: TGTGCCAGCGGTCCGCAGTATTTT
d_gene: TRBD2; abundance: few; v_gene: TRBV11-1; j_gene: TRBJ2-2; CDR3aa: CASSLTSGRAYPAGELFF; CDR3nt: TGTGCCAGCAGCTTAACTAGCGGGAGGGCCTATCCCGCCGGGGAGCTGTTTTTT
d_gene: .; abundance: few; v_gene: TRBV2; j_gene: TRBJ2-7; CDR3aa: CASRQIYEQYF; CDR3nt: TGTGCCAGCAGACAAATCTACGAGCAGTACTTC
d_gene: TRBD2; abundance: .; v_gene: TRBV12-3/TRBV12-4; j_gene: TRBJ2-1; CDR3aa: CASSGLAGGPMEQFF; CDR3nt: TGTGCCAGCAGTGGACTAGCGGGGGGGCCGATGGAGCAGTTCTTC
d_gene: .; abundance: few; v_gene: TRBV6-5; j_gene: TRBJ1-5; CDR3aa: CASSYTENQPQHF; CDR3nt: TGTGCCAGCAGTTACACAGAGAATCAGCCCCAGCATTTT
d_gene: .; abundance: .; v_gene: TRBV7-9; j_gene: TRBJ2-1; CDR3aa: CASSSPEAGYNEQFF; CDR3nt: TGTGCCAGCAGCTCCCCCGAGGCGGGATACAATGAGCAGTTCTTC
d_gene: TRBD1; abundance: few; v_gene: TRBV7-3; j_gene: TRBJ2-1; CDR3aa: CASSPLDREDFDEQFF; CDR3nt: TGTGCCAGCAGCCCGCTAGACAGGGAAGATTTCGATGAGCAGTTCTTC
d_gene: TRBD2; abundance: few; v_gene: TRBV2; j_gene: TRBJ2-3; CDR3aa: CASSGLAGGATLTDTQYF; CDR3nt: TGTGCCAGCAGTGGGCTAGCGGGGGGCGCAACCCTCACAGATACGCAGTATTTT
d_gene: .; abundance: .; v_gene: TRBV5-6; j_gene: TRBJ2-7; CDR3aa: CASSSTEYEQYF; CDR3nt: TGTGCCAGCAGTTCAACAGAATACGAGCAGTACTTC
d_gene: TRBD2; abundance: .; v_gene: TRBV29-1; j_gene: TRBJ2-7; CDR3aa: CSVRTSGGKPYEQYF; CDR3nt: TGCAGCGTGAGGACTAGCGGGGGGAAACCCTACGAGCAGTACTTC
d_gene: TRBD2; abundance: .; v_gene: TRBV20-1; j_gene: TRBJ2-3; CDR3aa: CSARDGTSGSRTDTQYF; CDR3nt: TGCAGTGCAAGAGACGGGACTAGCGGGAGCAGGACAGATACGCAGTATTTT
d_gene: TRBD2; abundance: many; v_gene: TRBV12-3/TRBV12-4; j_gene: TRBJ2-7; CDR3aa: CASSSGTSGRTGMYEQYF; CDR3nt: TGTGCCAGCAGCTCCGGGACTAGCGGGAGGACCGGGATGTACGAGCAGTACTTC